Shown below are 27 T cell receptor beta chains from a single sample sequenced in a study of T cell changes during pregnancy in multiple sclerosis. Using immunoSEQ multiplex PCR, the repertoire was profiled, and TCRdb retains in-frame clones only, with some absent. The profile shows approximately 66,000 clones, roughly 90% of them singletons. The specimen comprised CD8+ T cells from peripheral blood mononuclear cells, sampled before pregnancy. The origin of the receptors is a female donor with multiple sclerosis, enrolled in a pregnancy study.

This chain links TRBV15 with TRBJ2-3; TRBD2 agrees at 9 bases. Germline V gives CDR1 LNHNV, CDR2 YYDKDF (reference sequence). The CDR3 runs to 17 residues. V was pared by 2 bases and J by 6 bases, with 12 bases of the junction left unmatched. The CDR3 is CATSRSRGLANTDTQYF. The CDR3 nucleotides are TGTGCCACCAGCAGATCCCGGGGACTAGCAAATACCGATACGCAGTATTTT.

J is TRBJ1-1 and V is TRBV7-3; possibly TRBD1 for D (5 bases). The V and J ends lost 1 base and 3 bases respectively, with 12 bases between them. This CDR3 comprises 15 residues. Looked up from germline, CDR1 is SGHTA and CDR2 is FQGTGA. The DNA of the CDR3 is TGTGCCAGCAGCTTAAGTGGAGGGGAACACACTGAAGCTTTCTTT. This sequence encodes CASSLSGGEHTEAFF.

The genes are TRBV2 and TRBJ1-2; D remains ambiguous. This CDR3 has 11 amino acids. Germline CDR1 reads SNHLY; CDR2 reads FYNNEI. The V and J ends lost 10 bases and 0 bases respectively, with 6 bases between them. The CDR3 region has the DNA TGTGCCAACCGGGCTAACTATGGCTACACCTTC. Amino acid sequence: CANRANYGYTF.

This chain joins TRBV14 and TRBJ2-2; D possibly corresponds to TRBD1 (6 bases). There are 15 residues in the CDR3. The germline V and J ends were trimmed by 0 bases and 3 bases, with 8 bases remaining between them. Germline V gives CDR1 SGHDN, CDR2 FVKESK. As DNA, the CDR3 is TGTGCCAGCAGCCAAGACAGGGGATACACCGGGGAGCTGTTTTTT. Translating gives CASSQDRGYTGELFF.

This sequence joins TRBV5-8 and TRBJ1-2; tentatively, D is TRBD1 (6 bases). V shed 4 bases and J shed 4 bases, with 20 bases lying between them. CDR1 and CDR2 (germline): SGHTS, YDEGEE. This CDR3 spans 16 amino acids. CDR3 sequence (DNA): TGTGCCAGCAGCCCGCTGGCGGCGGAAGGGGGCTATGGCTACACCTTC. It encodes CASSPLAAEGGYGYTF.

CDR3 bases: TGTGCCAGCAGTTACTGGAGCGGGGAAGAGACCCAGTACTTC. This translates into CASSYWSGEETQYF. This chain joins TRBV6-6 and TRBJ2-5; 7 bases are a match to TRBD2. Germline V CDR1 and CDR2: MNHNY, SVGAGI (reference sequence). This CDR3 spans 14 amino acids. Germline trimming cut 1 base from V and 3 bases from J; bases unmatched to any gene: 2.

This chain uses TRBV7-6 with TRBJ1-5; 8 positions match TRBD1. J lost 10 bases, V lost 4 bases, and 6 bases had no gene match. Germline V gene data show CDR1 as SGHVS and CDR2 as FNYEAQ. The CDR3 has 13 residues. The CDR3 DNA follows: TGTGCCAGCAGCTCTCGACAGGGGCCTCCCCAGCATTTT. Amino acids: CASSSRQGPPQHF. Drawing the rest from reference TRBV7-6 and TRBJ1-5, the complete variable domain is GAGVSQSPRYKVTKRGQDVALRCDPISGHVSLYWYRQALGQGPEFLTYFNYEAQQDKSGLPNDRFSAERPEGSISTLTIQRTEQRDSAMYRCASSSRQGPPQHFGDGTRLSIL.

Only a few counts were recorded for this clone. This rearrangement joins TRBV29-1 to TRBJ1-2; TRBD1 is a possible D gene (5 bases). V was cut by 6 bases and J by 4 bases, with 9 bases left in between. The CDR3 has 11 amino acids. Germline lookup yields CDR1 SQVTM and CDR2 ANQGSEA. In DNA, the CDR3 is TGCAGCGTAACAGGATCCTATGGCTACACCTTC. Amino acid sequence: CSVTGSYGYTF.

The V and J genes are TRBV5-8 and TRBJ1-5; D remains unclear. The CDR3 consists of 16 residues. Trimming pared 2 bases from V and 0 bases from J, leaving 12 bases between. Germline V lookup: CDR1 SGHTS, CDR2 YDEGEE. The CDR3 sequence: CASSFLTQASNQPQHF. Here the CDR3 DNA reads TGTGCCAGCAGCTTTTTGACGCAGGCTAGCAATCAGCCCCAGCATTTT.

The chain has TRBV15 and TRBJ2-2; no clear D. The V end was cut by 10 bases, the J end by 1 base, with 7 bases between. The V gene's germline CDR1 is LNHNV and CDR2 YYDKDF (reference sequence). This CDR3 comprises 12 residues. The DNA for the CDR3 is TGTGCCATACCGAGGAACACCGGGGAGCTGTTTTTT. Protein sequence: CAIPRNTGELFF.

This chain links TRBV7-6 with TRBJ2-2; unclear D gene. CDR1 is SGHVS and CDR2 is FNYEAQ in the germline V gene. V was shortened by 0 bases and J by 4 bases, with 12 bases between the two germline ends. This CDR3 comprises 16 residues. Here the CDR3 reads CASSLAVTVLTGELFF. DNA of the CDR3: TGTGCCAGCAGCTTAGCGGTAACAGTTCTCACCGGGGAGCTGTTTTTT.

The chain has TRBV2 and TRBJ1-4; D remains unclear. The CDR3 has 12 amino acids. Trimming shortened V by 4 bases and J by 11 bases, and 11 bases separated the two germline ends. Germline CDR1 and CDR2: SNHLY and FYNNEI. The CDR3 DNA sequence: TGTGCCAGCAGTGGCGGGCCCCGGAAACTGTTTTTT. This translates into CASSGGPRKLFF.

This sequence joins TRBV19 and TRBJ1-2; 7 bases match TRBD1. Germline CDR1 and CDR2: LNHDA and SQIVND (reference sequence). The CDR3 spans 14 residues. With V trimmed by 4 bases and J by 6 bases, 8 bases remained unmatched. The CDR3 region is CASSTEQGLDGYTF. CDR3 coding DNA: TGTGCCAGTAGTACTGAACAGGGGCTTGATGGCTACACCTTC.

CDR3 sequence: CASSLAGTGGYGYTF. CDR3 DNA: TGTGCCAGCAGCTTGGCCGGGACAGGGGGCTATGGCTACACCTTC. The chain combines TRBV5-8 with TRBJ1-2, with TRBD1 matching 11 bases. The V gene end was trimmed by 0 bases and the J gene end by 4 bases; junction bases not matched to a gene: 2. This CDR3 has 15 residues. Per the germline V gene, CDR1 is SGHTS and CDR2 is YDEGEE.

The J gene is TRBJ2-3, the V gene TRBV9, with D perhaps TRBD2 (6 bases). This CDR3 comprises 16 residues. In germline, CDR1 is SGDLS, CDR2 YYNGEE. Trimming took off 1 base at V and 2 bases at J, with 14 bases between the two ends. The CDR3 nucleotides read TGTGCCAGCAGCGTACCCGGCGGGGAATTCACAGATACGCAGTATTTT. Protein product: CASSVPGGEFTDTQYF.

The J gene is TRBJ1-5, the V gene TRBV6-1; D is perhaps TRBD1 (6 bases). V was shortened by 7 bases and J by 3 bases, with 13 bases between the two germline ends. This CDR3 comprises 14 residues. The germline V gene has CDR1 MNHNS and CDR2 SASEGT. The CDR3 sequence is CASKVTGTNQPQHF. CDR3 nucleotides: TGTGCCAGCAAGGTAACAGGGACCAATCAGCCCCAGCATTTT.

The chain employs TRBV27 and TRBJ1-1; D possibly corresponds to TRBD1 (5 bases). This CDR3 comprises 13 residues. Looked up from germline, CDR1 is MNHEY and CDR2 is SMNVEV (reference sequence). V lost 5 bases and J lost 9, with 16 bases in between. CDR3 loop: CASSPRGGLKAFF. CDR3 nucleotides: TGTGCCAGCAGTCCCCGCGGGGGTTTGAAAGCTTTCTTT.

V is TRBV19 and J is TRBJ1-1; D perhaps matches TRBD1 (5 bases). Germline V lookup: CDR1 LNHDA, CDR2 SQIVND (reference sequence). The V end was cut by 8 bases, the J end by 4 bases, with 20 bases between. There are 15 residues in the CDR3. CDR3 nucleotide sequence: TGTGCCAGTCTTTTATTTGGAGGGGAAGGCACTGAAGCTTTCTTT. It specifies CASLLFGGEGTEAFF.

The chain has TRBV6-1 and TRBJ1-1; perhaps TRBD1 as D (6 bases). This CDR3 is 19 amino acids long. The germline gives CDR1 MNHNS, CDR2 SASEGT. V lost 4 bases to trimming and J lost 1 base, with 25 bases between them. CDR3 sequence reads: CASSGTPGQDAVSNTEAFF. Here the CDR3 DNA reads TGTGCCAGCAGTGGCACTCCGGGACAAGACGCTGTTTCGAACACTGAAGCTTTCTTT.

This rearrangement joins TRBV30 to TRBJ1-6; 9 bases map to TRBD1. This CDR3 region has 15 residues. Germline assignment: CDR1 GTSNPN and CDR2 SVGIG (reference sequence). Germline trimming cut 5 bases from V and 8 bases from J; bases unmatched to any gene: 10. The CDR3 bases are TGTGCCTGGGCCAGGACAGGGGAGGGGGATTCACCCCTCCACTTT. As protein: CAWARTGEGDSPLHF.

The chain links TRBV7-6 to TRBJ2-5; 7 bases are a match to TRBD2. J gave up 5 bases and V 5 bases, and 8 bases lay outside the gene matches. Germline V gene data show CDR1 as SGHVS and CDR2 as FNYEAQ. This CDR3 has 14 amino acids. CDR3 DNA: TGTGCCAGCAGCCACATACTAGCGTCGGAGACCCAGTACTTC. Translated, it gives CASSHILASETQYF.

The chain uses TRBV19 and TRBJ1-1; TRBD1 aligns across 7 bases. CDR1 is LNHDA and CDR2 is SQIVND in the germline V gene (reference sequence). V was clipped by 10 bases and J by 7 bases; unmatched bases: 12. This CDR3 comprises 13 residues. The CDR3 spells CATRGGRVGEAFF. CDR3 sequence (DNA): TGTGCCACTCGAGGGGGCAGGGTCGGTGAAGCTTTCTTT. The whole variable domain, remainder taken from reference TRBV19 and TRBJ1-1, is DGGITQSPKYLFRKEGQNVTLSCEQNLNHDAMYWYRQDPGQGLRLIYYSQIVNDFQKGDIAEGYSVSREKKESFPLTVTSAQKNPTAFYLCATRGGRVGEAFFGQGTRLTVV.

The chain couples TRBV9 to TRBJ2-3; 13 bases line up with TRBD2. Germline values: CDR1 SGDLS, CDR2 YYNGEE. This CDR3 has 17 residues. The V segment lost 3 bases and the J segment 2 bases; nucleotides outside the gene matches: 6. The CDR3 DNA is TGTGCCAGCAGCGCCCGACTAGCGGGGGGCCCCACAGATACGCAGTATTTT. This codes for CASSARLAGGPTDTQYF.

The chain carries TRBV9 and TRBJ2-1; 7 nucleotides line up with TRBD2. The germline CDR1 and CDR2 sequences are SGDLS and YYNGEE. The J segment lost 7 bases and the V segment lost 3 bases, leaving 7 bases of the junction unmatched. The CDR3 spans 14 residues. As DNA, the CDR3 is TGTGCCAGCAGCGAAGCGGGGTCCAGTAATGAGCAGTTCTTC. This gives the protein CASSEAGSSNEQFF.

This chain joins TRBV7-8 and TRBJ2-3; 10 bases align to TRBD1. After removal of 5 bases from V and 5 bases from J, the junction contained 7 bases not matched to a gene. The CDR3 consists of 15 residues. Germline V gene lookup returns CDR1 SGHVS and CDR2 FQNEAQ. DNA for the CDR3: TGTGCCAGCAGCCAGGGACAGGGGAGGGGAGATACGCAGTATTTT. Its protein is CASSQGQGRGDTQYF.

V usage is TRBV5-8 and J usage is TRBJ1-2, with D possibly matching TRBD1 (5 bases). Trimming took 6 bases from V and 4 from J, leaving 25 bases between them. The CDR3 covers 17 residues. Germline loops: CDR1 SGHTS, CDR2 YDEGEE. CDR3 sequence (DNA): TGTGCCAGCATATACCGGGACTCCCGAGGGTTGGTCTATGGCTACACCTTC. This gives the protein CASIYRDSRGLVYGYTF. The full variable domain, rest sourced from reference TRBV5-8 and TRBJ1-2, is EAGVTQSPTHLIKTRGQQATLRCSPISGHTSVYWYQQALGLGLQFLLWYDEGEERNRGNFPPRFSGRQFPNYSSELNVNALELEDSALYLCASIYRDSRGLVYGYTFGSGTRLTVV.

CDR3 residues: CASSPNRGLPYEQYF. DNA for the CDR3: TGTGCCAGCTCACCCAACAGGGGGTTGCCCTACGAGCAGTACTTC. The chain carries TRBV18 and TRBJ2-7; TRBD1 aligns across 8 bases. The germline gives CDR1 KGHSH, CDR2 LQKENI. The V segment lost 3 bases and the J segment 2 bases; nucleotides outside the gene matches: 6. CDR3 size: 15 residues.